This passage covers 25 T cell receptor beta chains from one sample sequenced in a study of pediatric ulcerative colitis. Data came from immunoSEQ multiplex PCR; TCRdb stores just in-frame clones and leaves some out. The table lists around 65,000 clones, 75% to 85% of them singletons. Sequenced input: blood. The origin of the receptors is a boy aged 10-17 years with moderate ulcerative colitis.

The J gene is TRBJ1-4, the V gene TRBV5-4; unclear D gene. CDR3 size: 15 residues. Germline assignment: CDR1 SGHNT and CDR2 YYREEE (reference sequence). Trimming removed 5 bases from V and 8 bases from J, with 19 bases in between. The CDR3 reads CASRPSLAPGEKLFF. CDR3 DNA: TGTGCCAGCAGACCGTCACTGGCCCCGGGGGAAAAACTGTTTTTT.

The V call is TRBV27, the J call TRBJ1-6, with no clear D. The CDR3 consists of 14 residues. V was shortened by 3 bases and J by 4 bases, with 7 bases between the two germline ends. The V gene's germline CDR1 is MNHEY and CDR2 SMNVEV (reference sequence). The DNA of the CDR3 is TGTGCCAGCAGTTTCGGCCTATATAATTCACCCCTCCACTTT. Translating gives CASSFGLYNSPLHF.

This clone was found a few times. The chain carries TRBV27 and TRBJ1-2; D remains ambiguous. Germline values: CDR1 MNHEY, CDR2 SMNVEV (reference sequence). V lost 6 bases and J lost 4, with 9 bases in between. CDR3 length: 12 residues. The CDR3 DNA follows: TGTGCCAGCAGGGAGGGCGGCTATGGCTACACCTTC. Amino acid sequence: CASREGGYGYTF.

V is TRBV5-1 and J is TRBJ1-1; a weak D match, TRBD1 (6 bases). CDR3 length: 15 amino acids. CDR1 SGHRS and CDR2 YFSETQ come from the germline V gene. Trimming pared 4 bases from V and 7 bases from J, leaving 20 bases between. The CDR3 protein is CASSGVDSGADEAFF. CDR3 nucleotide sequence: TGCGCCAGCAGCGGGGTGGACAGCGGCGCGGATGAAGCTTTCTTT.

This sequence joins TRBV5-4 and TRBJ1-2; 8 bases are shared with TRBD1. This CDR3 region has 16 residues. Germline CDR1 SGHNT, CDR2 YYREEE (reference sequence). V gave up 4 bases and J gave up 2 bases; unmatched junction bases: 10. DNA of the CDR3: TGTGCCAGCAGCATACCGGCCGGGACAGGAAACTATGGCTACACCTTC. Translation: CASSIPAGTGNYGYTF.

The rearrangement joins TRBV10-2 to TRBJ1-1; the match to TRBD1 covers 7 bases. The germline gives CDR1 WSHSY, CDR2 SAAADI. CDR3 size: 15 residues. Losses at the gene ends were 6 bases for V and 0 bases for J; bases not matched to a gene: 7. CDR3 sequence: CASSERQGVNTEAFF. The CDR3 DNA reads TGCGCCAGCAGCGAACGACAGGGAGTGAACACTGAAGCTTTCTTT.

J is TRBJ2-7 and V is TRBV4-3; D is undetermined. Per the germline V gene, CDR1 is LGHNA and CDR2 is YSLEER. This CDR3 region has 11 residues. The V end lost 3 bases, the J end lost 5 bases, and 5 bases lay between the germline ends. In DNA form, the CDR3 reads TGCGCCAGCAGCCACAACGACGAGCAGTACTTC. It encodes CASSHNDEQYF.

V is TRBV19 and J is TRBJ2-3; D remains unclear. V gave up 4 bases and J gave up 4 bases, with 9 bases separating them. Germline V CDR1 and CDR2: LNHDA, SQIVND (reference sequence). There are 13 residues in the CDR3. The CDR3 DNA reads TGTGCCAGTAGTACGGGCCTCGCAGATACGCAGTATTTT. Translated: CASSTGLADTQYF.

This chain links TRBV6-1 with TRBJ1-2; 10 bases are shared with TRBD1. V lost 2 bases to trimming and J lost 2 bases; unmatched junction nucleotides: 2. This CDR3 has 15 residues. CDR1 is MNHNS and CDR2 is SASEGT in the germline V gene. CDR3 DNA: TGTGCCAGCAGTGAACCGGGACAGGGGAACTATGGCTACACCTTC. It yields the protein CASSEPGQGNYGYTF.

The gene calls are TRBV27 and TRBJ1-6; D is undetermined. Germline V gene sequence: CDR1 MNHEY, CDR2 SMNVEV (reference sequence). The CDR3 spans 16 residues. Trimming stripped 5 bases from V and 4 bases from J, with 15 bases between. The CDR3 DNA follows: TGTGCCAGCAGTCCCCGAAGGGTCGGATATAATTCACCCCTCCACTTT. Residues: CASSPRRVGYNSPLHF.

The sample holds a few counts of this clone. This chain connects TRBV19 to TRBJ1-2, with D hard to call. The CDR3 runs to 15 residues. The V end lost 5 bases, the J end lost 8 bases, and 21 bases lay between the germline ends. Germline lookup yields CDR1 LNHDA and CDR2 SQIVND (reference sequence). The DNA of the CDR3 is TGTGCCAGTAGTCCGGGAAGGGCAGCCTGGGAAGGCTACACCTTC. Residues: CASSPGRAAWEGYTF.

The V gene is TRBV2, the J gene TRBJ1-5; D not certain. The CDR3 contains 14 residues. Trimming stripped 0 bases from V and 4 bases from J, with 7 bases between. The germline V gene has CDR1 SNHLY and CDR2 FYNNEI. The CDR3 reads CASSEAVGNQPQHF. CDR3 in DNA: TGTGCCAGCAGTGAAGCTGTGGGGAATCAGCCCCAGCATTTT.

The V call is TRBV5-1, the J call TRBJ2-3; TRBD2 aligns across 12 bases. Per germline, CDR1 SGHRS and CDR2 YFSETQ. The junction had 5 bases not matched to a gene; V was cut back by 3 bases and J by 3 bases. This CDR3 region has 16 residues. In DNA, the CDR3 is TGCGCCAGCAGCTCAACTAGCGGGAGGATGACAGATACGCAGTATTTT. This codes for CASSSTSGRMTDTQYF.

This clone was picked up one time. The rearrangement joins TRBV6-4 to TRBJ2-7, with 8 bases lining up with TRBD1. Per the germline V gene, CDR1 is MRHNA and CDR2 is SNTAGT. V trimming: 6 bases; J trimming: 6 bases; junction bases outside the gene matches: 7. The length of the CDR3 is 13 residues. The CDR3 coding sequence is TGTGCCAGCAGCGCGACAGGGGTGGGCGAGCAGTACTTC. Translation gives CASSATGVGEQYF.

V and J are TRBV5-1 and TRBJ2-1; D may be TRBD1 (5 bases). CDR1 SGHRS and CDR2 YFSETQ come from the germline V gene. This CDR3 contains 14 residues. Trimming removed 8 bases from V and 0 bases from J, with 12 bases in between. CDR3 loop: CASRIGVSYNEQFF. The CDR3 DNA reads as TGCGCCAGTCGAATAGGGGTCTCCTACAATGAGCAGTTCTTC.

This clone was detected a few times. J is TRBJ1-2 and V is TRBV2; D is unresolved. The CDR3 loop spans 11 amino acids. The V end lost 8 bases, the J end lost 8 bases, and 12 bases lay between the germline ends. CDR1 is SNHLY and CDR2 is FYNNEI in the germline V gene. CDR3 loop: CASDLDGGYTF. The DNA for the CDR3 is TGTGCCAGCGACCTTGACGGGGGCTACACCTTC.

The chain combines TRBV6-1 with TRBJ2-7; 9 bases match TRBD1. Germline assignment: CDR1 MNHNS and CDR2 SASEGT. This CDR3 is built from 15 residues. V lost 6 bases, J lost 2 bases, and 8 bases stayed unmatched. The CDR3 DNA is TGTGCCAGCAGGGGACCGGGACAGGGAACCTACGAGCAGTACTTC. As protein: CASRGPGQGTYEQYF.

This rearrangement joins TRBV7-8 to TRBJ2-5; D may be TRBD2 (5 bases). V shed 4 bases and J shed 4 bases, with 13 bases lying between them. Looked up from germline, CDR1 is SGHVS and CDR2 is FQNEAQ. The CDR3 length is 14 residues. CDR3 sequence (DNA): TGTGCCAGCAGCTCCCCCAAGGGAGTAGAGACCCAGTACTTC. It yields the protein CASSSPKGVETQYF.

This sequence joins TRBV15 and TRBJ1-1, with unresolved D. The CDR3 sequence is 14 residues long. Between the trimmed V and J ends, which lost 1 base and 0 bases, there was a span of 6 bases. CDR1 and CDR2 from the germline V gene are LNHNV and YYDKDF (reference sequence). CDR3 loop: CATSRGSMNTEAFF. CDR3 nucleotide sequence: TGTGCCACCAGCAGAGGTTCCATGAACACTGAAGCTTTCTTT.

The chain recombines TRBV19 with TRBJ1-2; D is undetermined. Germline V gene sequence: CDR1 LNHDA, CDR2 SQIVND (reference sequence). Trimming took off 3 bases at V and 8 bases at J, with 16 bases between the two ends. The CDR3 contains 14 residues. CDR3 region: CASSIEADLWGYTF. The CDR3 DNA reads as TGTGCCAGTAGTATTGAGGCGGATCTATGGGGCTACACCTTC.

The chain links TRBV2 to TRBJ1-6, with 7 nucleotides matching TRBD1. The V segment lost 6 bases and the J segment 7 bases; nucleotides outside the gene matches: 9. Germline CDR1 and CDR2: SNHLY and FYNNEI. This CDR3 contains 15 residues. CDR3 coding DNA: TGTGCCAGCAGGGAATACAGGGGTGGAAATTCACCCCTCCACTTT. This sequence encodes CASREYRGGNSPLHF.

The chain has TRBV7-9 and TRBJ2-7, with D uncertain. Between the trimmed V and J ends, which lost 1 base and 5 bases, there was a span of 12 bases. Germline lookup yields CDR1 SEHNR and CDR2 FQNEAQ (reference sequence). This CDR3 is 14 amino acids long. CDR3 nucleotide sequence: TGTGCCAGCAGCTTAGATTTGGCCGCTCACGAGCAGTACTTC. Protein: CASSLDLAAHEQYF.

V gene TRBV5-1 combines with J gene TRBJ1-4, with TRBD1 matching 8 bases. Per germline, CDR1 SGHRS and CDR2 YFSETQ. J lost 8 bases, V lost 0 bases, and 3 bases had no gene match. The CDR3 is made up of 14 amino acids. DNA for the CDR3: TGCGCCAGCAGCTTGGGTGGGACAGGCGAAAAACTGTTTTTT. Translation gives CASSLGGTGEKLFF. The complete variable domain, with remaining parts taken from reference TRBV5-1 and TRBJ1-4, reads KAGVTQTPRYLIKTRGQQVTLSCSPISGHRSVSWYQQTPGQGLQFLFEYFSETQRNKGNFPGRFSGRQFSNSRSEMNVSTLELGDSALYLCASSLGGTGEKLFFGSGTQLSVL.

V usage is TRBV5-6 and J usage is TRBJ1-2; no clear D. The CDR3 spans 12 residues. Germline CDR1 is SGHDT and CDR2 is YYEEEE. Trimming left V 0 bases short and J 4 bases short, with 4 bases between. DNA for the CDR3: TGTGCCAGCAGCTTGGCGCTCTATGGCTACACCTTC. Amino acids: CASSLALYGYTF.

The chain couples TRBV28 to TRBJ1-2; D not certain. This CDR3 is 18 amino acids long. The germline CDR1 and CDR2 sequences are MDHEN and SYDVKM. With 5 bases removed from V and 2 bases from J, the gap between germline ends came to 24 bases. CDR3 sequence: CASSLGVYPGWENYGYTF. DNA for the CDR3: TGTGCCAGCAGTCTTGGGGTGTATCCAGGTTGGGAGAACTATGGCTACACCTTC.